This T cell receptor (beta chain) was recorded in a study of shared clonotypes between healthy human individuals. Overall study context: There were three CD4 naive, three CD4 memory, two CD8 naive and one CD8 memory plates per donor. Study conclusions and caveats: Sampling covered blood only; tissue repertoires likely differ.

Measured with immunoSEQ multiplex PCR; TCRdb has only the in-frame clones, and not every one. The sample shows 2,100,000 or so clones, around 95% of them seen only once. As for this clone: The antigen is undetermined.

The CDR3 loop spans 16 amino acids. CDR1 and CDR2 (germline): SGHKS, YYEKEE (reference sequence). The junction had 12 bases not matched to a gene; V was cut back by 4 bases and J by 5 bases. All of the donors resided in Nashville, Tennessee, and each was a Caucasian adult. Sequenced sample: naive CD4+ T cells sorted from blood. Subset here: CD45RA+ positively selected. This TCR was recovered from a man between 18 and 29 years old in good health. The genes are TRBV5-5 and TRBJ2-3; 8 positions agree with TRBD1. CDR3 nucleotides: TGTGCCAGCAGCCGTCGCCTGGGACAGGAAAAAGATACGCAGTATTTT. It is translated as CASSRRLGQEKDTQYF. The variable domain in full, completed from reference TRBV5-5 and TRBJ2-3, reads DAGVTQSPTHLIKTRGQQVTLRCSPISGHKSVSWYQQVLGQGPQFIFQYYEKEERGRGNFPDRFSARQFPNYSSELNVNALLLGDSALYLCASSRRLGQEKDTQYFGPGTRLTVL.